The rows below give T cell receptor beta chains drawn from one sample of a study of a mutant IDH1 vaccine in newly diagnosed glioma. Their target antigens are unknown. The table came from immunoSEQ multiplex PCR; TCRdb's copy has only in-frame clones and leaves some out. Counted here are around 85,000 clones, about 82% occurring once; the ten biggest clones make up over 2%. The sequences come from PBMCs, collected from a glioma patient whose treatment included an IDH1 peptide vaccine. These receptors came from a man in his thirties or forties with glioma. Some clones in this sample may be carry-over from other donors' samples. Both conserved end residues are part of each CDR3. D genes are given only for firm matches. A row's size may be missing; if present it is once, few, many or a size class.

v_gene	j_gene	d_gene	abundance	CDR3aa	CDR3nt
TRBV12-5	TRBJ2-7	TRBD2	NA	CASAPAGASSYEQYF	TGTGCTAGTGCCCCAGCGGGAGCAAGCTCCTACGAGCAGTACTTC
TRBV4-3	TRBJ2-7	TRBD2	NA	CASSRKLAGGEQYF	TGCGCCAGCAGCCGAAAACTAGCGGGGGGGGAGCAGTACTTC
TRBV30	TRBJ1-1	TRBD1	NA	CAWSVVQGAEAFF	TGTGCCTGGAGTGTGGTACAGGGGGCTGAAGCTTTCTTT
TRBV9	TRBJ2-1	NA	NA	CASSYRAEYSYNEQFF	TGTGCCAGCAGCTATCGTGCCGAGTACTCCTACAATGAGCAGTTCTTC
TRBV6-6	TRBJ2-2	NA	once	CASKGEGVSGELFF	TGTGCCAGCAAAGGGGAGGGGGTTAGCGGGGAGCTGTTTTTT
TRBV5-5	TRBJ2-2	TRBD1	NA	CASSGAMGQGALIVTGELFF	TGTGCCAGCAGCGGTGCGATGGGACAGGGGGCGCTTATAGTCACCGGGGAGCTGTTTTTT
TRBV28	TRBJ1-5	NA	few	CASSLSGQPQHF	TGTGCCAGCAGTTTAAGCGGTCAGCCCCAGCATTTT
TRBV18	TRBJ2-7	TRBD1	once	CASSPMGQGTYEQYF	TGTGCCAGCTCACCGATGGGACAGGGGACCTACGAGCAGTACTTC
TRBV4-1	TRBJ2-7	TRBD1	NA	CASSQDPDRVFYEQYF	TGCGCCAGCAGCCAGGACCCGGACAGGGTATTCTACGAGCAGTACTTC
TRBV2	TRBJ1-5	NA	NA	CASSEDGRLNQPQHF	TGTGCCAGCAGTGAAGACGGCAGATTGAATCAGCCCCAGCATTTT
TRBV7-8	TRBJ2-3	NA	NA	CASSSGGPGYTDTQYF	TGTGCCAGCAGCTCAGGGGGGCCGGGATACACAGATACGCAGTATTTT
TRBV11-2	TRBJ1-1	NA	NA	CASSPGNRLTTEAFF	TGTGCCAGCAGCCCCGGCAACAGGCTAACCACTGAAGCTTTCTTT
TRBV19	TRBJ2-5	TRBD2	once	CASKGLAGGKETQYF	TGTGCCAGTAAGGGACTAGCGGGAGGGAAGGAGACCCAGTACTTC
TRBV5-4	TRBJ1-4	TRBD1	NA	CASSLAETGALEKLFF	TGTGCCAGCAGCTTGGCCGAAACAGGGGCATTGGAAAAACTGTTTTTT
TRBV28	TRBJ1-1	NA	once	CASSSTGSPAGTEAFF	TGTGCCAGCAGTTCCACCGGGTCTCCAGCCGGGACTGAAGCTTTCTTT
TRBV2	TRBJ1-1	NA	NA	CASHKRSYRGAFF	TGTGCCAGTCACAAAAGGAGCTACAGAGGAGCTTTCTTT
TRBV30	TRBJ1-1	TRBD1	NA	CAWVEQGYAEAFF	TGTGCCTGGGTTGAACAGGGGTACGCTGAAGCTTTCTTT
TRBV7-3	TRBJ2-1	TRBD1	once	CASGTGRYNEQFF	TGTGCCAGTGGGACAGGGAGGTACAATGAGCAGTTCTTC
TRBV19	TRBJ2-4	TRBD2	NA	CASRRLAGNIQYF	TGTGCCAGCCGTCGACTAGCCGGGAACATTCAGTACTTC
TRBV11-1	TRBJ2-2	TRBD2	NA	CASTSPGLAGGTNTGELFF	TGTGCCAGCACCTCACCGGGACTAGCGGGGGGGACGAACACCGGGGAGCTGTTTTTT
TRBV7-9	TRBJ1-5	NA	few	CATTGQPNQPQHF	TGTGCCACCACCGGACAGCCTAATCAGCCCCAGCATTTT
TRBV28	TRBJ2-7	NA	NA	CASSFSRVYEQYF	TGTGCCAGCAGTTTCTCCAGGGTCTACGAGCAGTACTTC
TRBV7-9	TRBJ1-6	NA	NA	CASSLGGAQDSPLHF	TGTGCCAGCAGCTTAGGCGGGGCCCAGGATTCACCCCTCCACTTT
TRBV29-1	TRBJ1-1	NA	NA	CSVDKRGAGEAFF	TGCAGCGTTGATAAGCGGGGGGCAGGTGAAGCTTTCTTT
TRBV2	TRBJ1-1	NA	NA	CASRAEESGTEAFF	TGTGCCAGCAGGGCAGAGGAATCGGGCACTGAAGCTTTCTTT
TRBV28	TRBJ2-5	NA	NA	CATSMGGFRETQYF	TGTGCCACCTCAATGGGGGGTTTTAGGGAGACCCAGTACTTC
TRBV9	TRBJ1-2	TRBD1	NA	CASSGDRAYGYTF	TGTGCCAGCAGCGGGGACAGGGCCTATGGCTACACCTTC
TRBV1	TRBJ2-3	NA	NA	CTSSQGRSGETGADTQYF	TGCACCAGCAGCCAAGGTAGATCGGGGGAGACGGGCGCAGATACGCAGTATTTT